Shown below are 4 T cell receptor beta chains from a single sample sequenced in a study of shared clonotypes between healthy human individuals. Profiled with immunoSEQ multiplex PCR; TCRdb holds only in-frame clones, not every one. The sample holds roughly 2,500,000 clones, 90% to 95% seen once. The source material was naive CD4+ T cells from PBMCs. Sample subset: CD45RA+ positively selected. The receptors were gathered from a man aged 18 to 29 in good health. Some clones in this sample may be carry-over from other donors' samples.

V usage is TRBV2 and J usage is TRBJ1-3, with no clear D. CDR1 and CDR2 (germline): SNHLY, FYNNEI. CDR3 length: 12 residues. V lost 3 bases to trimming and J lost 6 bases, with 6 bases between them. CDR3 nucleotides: TGTGCCAGCAGTGATGTAGCAAACACCATATATTTT. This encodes CASSDVANTIYF.

CDR3: CASSLAPGGNNQPQHF. The CDR3 bases are TGCGCCAGCAGCTTGGCCCCAGGAGGGAACAATCAGCCCCAGCATTTT. V is TRBV5-1 and J is TRBJ1-5; no firm D call. The CDR3 length is 16 residues. CDR1 SGHRS and CDR2 YFSETQ come from the germline V gene. Trimming shortened V by 0 bases and J by 3 bases, and 13 bases separated the two germline ends.

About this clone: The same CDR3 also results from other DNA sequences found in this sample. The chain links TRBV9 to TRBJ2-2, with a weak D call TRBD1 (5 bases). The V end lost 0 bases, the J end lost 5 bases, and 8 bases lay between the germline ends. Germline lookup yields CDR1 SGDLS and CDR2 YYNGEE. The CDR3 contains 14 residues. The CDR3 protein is CASSVAGNTGELFF. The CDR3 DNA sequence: TGTGCCAGCAGCGTAGCAGGGAATACCGGGGAGCTGTTTTTT.

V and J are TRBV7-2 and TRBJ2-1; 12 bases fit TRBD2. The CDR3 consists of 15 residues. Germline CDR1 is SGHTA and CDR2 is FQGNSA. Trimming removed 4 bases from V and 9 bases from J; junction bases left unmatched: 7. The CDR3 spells CASSSLAGGDSEQFF. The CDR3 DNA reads TGTGCCAGCAGCTCGCTAGCGGGAGGGGACAGTGAGCAGTTCTTC.